This note documents a single T cell receptor (beta chain) sequence. The target antigen is unknown. Treatment defined: approximately 18 received Ad26.COV2.S at low or high dose, single or two shots; about 5 received placebo; per-sample allocation not given. Sample collection was performed on day 63 after the first vaccine or placebo injection. The CDR3 covers 15 residues. CDR1 and CDR2 (germline): LNHDA, SQIVND (reference sequence). V shed 3 bases, J shed 8 bases, and the junction held 12 bases outside the gene matches. The source of the sample is a study of Ad26.COV2.S vaccination and SARS-CoV-2 variants. Study conclusions and caveats: Recipients of vaccine and of placebo showed similar breadth of their non-spike TCR repertoires.

Profiled with immunoSEQ multiplex PCR; TCRdb holds only in-frame clones, not every one. The sample lists 440,000 or so clones, 90% occurring once. V and J are TRBV19 and TRBJ1-1; TRBD1 matches 7 bases. The specimen was peripheral blood, collected in a trial of Ad26.COV2.S vaccine versus placebo. The source of this sequence is a person between 18 and 60 years old who received the Ad26.COV2.S COVID-19 vaccine or a placebo. The CDR3 DNA is TGTGCCAGTAGTATCCAACAGGGGCCCGGACTGGAAGCTTTCTTT. It codes for CASSIQQGPGLEAFF.